The 16 T cell receptor beta chains in this list originate from one sample, sequenced in a study of blood T cell repertoires in COVID-19. The data were produced by immunoSEQ multiplex PCR, yet TCRdb's version contains in-frame clones alone and is incomplete. The repertoire holds roughly 230,000 clones, with about 80% as singletons. Sequencing was carried out using peripheral blood. Receptors originate from a man aged 45-65 years with active or convalescent COVID-19.

This clone has only one observation. The V call is TRBV4-2, the J call TRBJ2-3; D may be TRBD2 (6 bases). The V end was cut by 1 base, the J end by 2 bases, with 13 bases between. CDR3 size: 16 residues. The germline V gene has CDR1 LGHNA and CDR2 YNFKEQ. The CDR3 protein is CASSQGRDLTTDTQYF. CDR3 in DNA: TGTGCCAGCAGCCAAGGGCGGGACCTTACCACAGATACGCAGTATTTT.

The rearrangement links TRBV5-1 to TRBJ2-3; weak D call: TRBD1 (6 bases). V was cut by 2 bases and J by 0 bases, with 10 bases left in between. Germline lookup yields CDR1 SGHRS and CDR2 YFSETQ. The CDR3 covers 15 residues. The CDR3 sequence is CASSLGGQSTDTQYF. In DNA form, the CDR3 reads TGCGCCAGCAGCTTAGGGGGACAAAGCACAGATACGCAGTATTTT.

This chain uses TRBV12-5 with TRBJ2-5; D remains unclear. CDR1 is LGHNT, CDR2 FRNRAP, per germline. CDR3 length: 11 amino acids. V lost 3 bases to trimming and J lost 5 bases, with 4 bases between them. The CDR3 protein is CASGFMETQYF. The DNA for the CDR3 is TGTGCTAGTGGTTTTATGGAGACCCAGTACTTC.

J is TRBJ1-6 and V is TRBV11-2; D is possibly TRBD1 (6 bases). V shed 5 bases and J shed 7 bases, with 21 bases lying between them. This CDR3 has 17 residues. Germline V CDR1 and CDR2: SGHAT, FQNNGV. Here the CDR3 DNA reads TGTGCCAGCAGCCGAACGTCAGGGGAAGAGGGGAATTCACCCCTCCACTTT. Its protein product is CASSRTSGEEGNSPLHF. The variable domain in full, with the rest retrieved from reference TRBV11-2 and TRBJ1-6, is EAGVAQSPRYKIIEKRQSVAFWCNPISGHATLYWYQQILGQGPKLLIQFQNNGVVDDSQLPKDRFSAERLKGVDSTLKIQPAKLEDSAVYLCASSRTSGEEGNSPLHFGNGTRLTVT.

The CDR3: CASTLGVLSTGELFF. As DNA, the CDR3 is TGTGCCAGCACCCTAGGGGTATTAAGCACCGGGGAGCTGTTTTTT. The chain couples TRBV4-2 to TRBJ2-2; D is possibly TRBD1 (5 bases). The CDR3 totals 15 residues. V dropped 7 bases and J dropped 4 bases, with 16 bases sitting between them. Germline loops: CDR1 LGHNA, CDR2 YNFKEQ.

The V and J genes are TRBV4-2 and TRBJ2-1; the match to TRBD2 covers 8 bases. The V segment lost 1 base and the J segment 5 bases; nucleotides outside the gene matches: 4. This CDR3 has 15 residues. The germline gives CDR1 LGHNA, CDR2 YNFKEQ. CDR3 region: CASSQGGSGDNEQFF. CDR3 DNA: TGTGCCAGCAGCCAAGGTGGTAGCGGGGACAATGAGCAGTTCTTC.

The rearrangement links TRBV27 to TRBJ1-2; 7 bases are shared with TRBD1. The CDR3 length is 15 residues. The germline V gene encodes CDR1 MNHEY and CDR2 SMNVEV (reference sequence). With V trimmed by 5 bases and J by 3 bases, 9 bases remained unmatched. The CDR3, as DNA: TGTGCCAGCAGTCCGGGGGACAGATTGTACTATGGCTACACCTTC. It specifies CASSPGDRLYYGYTF.

The chain employs TRBV12-5 and TRBJ2-2, with D unresolved. The CDR3 is made up of 13 amino acids. Trimming removed 5 bases at V and 5 bases at J, with 9 bases between. From germline, CDR1 is LGHNT and CDR2 FRNRAP. The CDR3 sequence is CASGPDWTGELFF. The CDR3 nucleotides read TGTGCTAGTGGTCCAGACTGGACCGGGGAGCTGTTTTTT.

The V and J genes are TRBV19 and TRBJ2-6; TRBD1 matches at 11 bases. The germline V gene has CDR1 LNHDA and CDR2 SQIVND (reference sequence). V dropped 4 bases and J dropped 2; count of bases not matched to a gene: 4. CDR3 size: 17 residues. In DNA, the CDR3 is TGTGCCAGTAGTACTCCGGGACAGGGGGCTGGGGCCAACGTCCTGACTTTC. Its protein is CASSTPGQGAGANVLTF.

This clone was seen only once. The chain couples TRBV18 to TRBJ2-2, with TRBD1 as a possible D gene (6 bases). Looked up from germline, CDR1 is KGHSH and CDR2 is LQKENI. The CDR3 extends over 17 amino acids. The V end was cut by 2 bases, the J end by 3 bases, with 16 bases between. The CDR3, as DNA: TGTGCCAGCTCACCAGACATAGACAGGACCTACACCGGGGAGCTGTTTTTT. It is translated as CASSPDIDRTYTGELFF.

This clone was observed a handful of times. This rearrangement joins TRBV4-2 to TRBJ1-3; tentatively, D is TRBD1 (6 bases). This CDR3 contains 16 residues. Trimming removed 3 bases from V and 0 bases from J, with 12 bases in between. CDR1 is LGHNA and CDR2 is YNFKEQ in the germline V gene. The CDR3 coding sequence is TGTGCCAGCAGCCACCCGACAGGTTCCTCTGGAAACACCATATATTTT. Translated, it gives CASSHPTGSSGNTIYF.

The chain uses TRBV29-1 and TRBJ2-5, with D tentatively TRBD2 (6 bases). The CDR3 sequence is 15 residues long. Germline CDR1 and CDR2: SQVTM and ANQGSEA. V lost 7 bases, J lost 5 bases, and 23 bases lay in between. The CDR3 protein is CSAIQGRGIRETQYF. The CDR3 coding sequence is TGCAGCGCTATCCAGGGACGGGGGATTCGGGAGACCCAGTACTTC.

In its sample, this clone was seen a few times. Its ends do not fully match the called genes, so a read error is possible. The gene calls are TRBV5-1 and TRBJ1-6; D may be TRBD1 (6 bases). Germline CDR1 SGHRS, CDR2 YFSETQ. The CDR3 consists of 14 residues. CDR3 coding DNA: TGCGCCAGCAGCCTCGGACAGCCTAATACACCCCTCCACTTT. Protein product: CASSLGQPNTPLHF.

The chain has TRBV4-3 and TRBJ2-3; 11 bases are a match to TRBD2. Germline trimming cut 1 base from V and 3 bases from J; bases unmatched to any gene: 6. The CDR3 covers 17 residues. Germline assignment: CDR1 LGHNA and CDR2 YSLEER. CDR3 region: CASSQGPGLAATDTQYF. The DNA for the CDR3 is TGCGCCAGCAGCCAAGGACCGGGACTAGCGGCAACAGATACGCAGTATTTT.

The chain is built from TRBV30 and TRBJ1-1, with D possibly matching TRBD1 (6 bases). The CDR3 extends over 13 amino acids. V was shortened by 4 bases and J by 2 bases, with 11 bases between the two germline ends. Looked up from germline, CDR1 is GTSNPN and CDR2 is SVGIG (reference sequence). CDR3 sequence reads: CAWTADSNTEAFF. CDR3 coding DNA: TGTGCCTGGACCGCGGACAGCAACACTGAAGCTTTCTTT. Full variable domain (outside the CDR3, taken from reference TRBV30 and TRBJ1-1): SQTIHQWPATLVQPVGSPLSLECTVEGTSNPNLYWYRQAAGRGLQLLFYSVGIGQISSEVPQNLSASRPQDRQFILSSKKLLLSDSGFYLCAWTADSNTEAFFGQGTRLTVV.

The J gene is TRBJ1-2, the V gene TRBV19; possibly TRBD1 for D (5 bases). Per germline, CDR1 LNHDA and CDR2 SQIVND (reference sequence). This CDR3 region has 13 residues. The V end lost 3 bases, the J end lost 8 bases, and 13 bases lay between the germline ends. CDR3 region: CASSIQGTEGYTF. The CDR3 DNA reads as TGTGCCAGTAGTATTCAGGGTACGGAAGGCTACACCTTC.